Shown below are 30 T cell receptor beta chains from a single sample sequenced in a study of blood T cells in healthy people across ages. It was with a sample-barcoded 5' primer and a J-beta primer mix that a second PCR of roughly 7 to 12 cycles was run. TCRdb called the 5' RACE reads again in MiXCR, with one record for every CDR3 protein. The sample shows fewer than 700,000 distinct CDR3 sequences, about 45% of them seen only once. Source material: blood. The receptors were gathered from a man older than 75 in good health.

In its sample, this clonotype was seen once. The CDR3, as DNA: TGTGCCAGCAGCTTAGGACTAGCGGGGGCACGGGAGACCCAGTACTTC. It encodes CASSLGLAGARETQYF. V usage is TRBV11-2 and J usage is TRBJ2-5; 12 nucleotides align to TRBD2. The CDR3 consists of 16 residues. V was pared by 1 base and J by 5 bases, with 5 bases of the junction left unmatched. From germline, CDR1 is SGHAT and CDR2 FQNNGV.

This rearrangement joins TRBV6-6 to TRBJ1-1; tentative D call: TRBD1 (5 bases). This CDR3 is 15 amino acids long. Between the trimmed V and J ends, which lost 0 bases and 4 bases, there was a span of 12 bases. CDR1 is MNHNY, CDR2 SVGAGI, per germline (reference sequence). CDR3 region: CASSYSRGAGTEAFF. CDR3 bases: TGTGCCAGCAGTTACTCGAGGGGAGCCGGCACTGAAGCTTTCTTT.

V gene TRBV20-1 combines with J gene TRBJ2-3, with D hard to call. The CDR3 loop spans 15 amino acids. V was shortened by 4 bases and J by 3 bases, with 17 bases between the two germline ends. CDR1 and CDR2 from the germline V gene are DFQATT and SNEGSKA (reference sequence). The CDR3 region is CSATRPNPRTDTQYF. The CDR3 nucleotides are TGCAGTGCTACTAGACCGAACCCGCGGACAGATACGCAGTATTTT.

This chain joins TRBV10-3 and TRBJ2-3, with D possibly TRBD1 on 6 matching bases. V lost 3 bases, J lost 5 bases, and 9 bases lay in between. Germline lookup yields CDR1 ENHRY and CDR2 SYGVKD. The CDR3 contains 13 residues. This CDR3 is CAISDSGVDTQYF. CDR3 sequence (DNA): TGTGCCATCAGTGACTCAGGGGTAGATACGCAGTATTTT.

The chain links TRBV7-2 to TRBJ1-2; D is ambiguous. Germline assignment: CDR1 SGHTA and CDR2 FQGNSA. The V gene lost 1 base and the J gene lost 0 bases, with 9 bases spanning the gap. This CDR3 is built from 15 residues. CDR3 coding DNA: TGTGCCAGCAGCTTAGAGGGAGACACTAACTATGGCTACACCTTC. Protein: CASSLEGDTNYGYTF.

The chain uses TRBV21-1 and TRBJ2-6. TRBV21-1 is a pseudogene locus. The CDR3 is 16 residues long. For the CDR3, the DNA is TGTGCCAGCAGCAACCAGGAAAGCTCTGGGGCCAACGTCCTGACTTTC. Encoded protein: CASSNQESSGANVLTF.

CDR3 coding DNA: TGTGCCAGCACCAACTCGGCAGGTGCGGGGGTGCCAGATACGCAGTATTTT. Protein sequence: CASTNSAGAGVPDTQYF. The chain carries TRBV10-3 and TRBJ2-3, with TRBD2 matching 7 bases. CDR1 is ENHRY, CDR2 SYGVKD, per germline. There are 17 residues in the CDR3. Trimming removed 10 bases from V and 4 bases from J; junction bases left unmatched: 20.

In this sample, this clonotype turned up a few times. The rearrangement uses TRBV29-1 and TRBJ2-5; 7 positions match TRBD1. This CDR3 spans 14 amino acids. The germline V gene encodes CDR1 SQVTM and CDR2 ANQGSEA. With 6 bases clipped from V and 4 bases from J, the junction kept 11 bases outside the gene matches. The CDR3 reads CSVSNRGAVETQYF. The CDR3 DNA is TGCAGCGTCTCCAACAGGGGAGCGGTAGAGACCCAGTACTTC.

This chain connects TRBV6-2 or TRBV6-3 to TRBJ1-5; maybe TRBD1 (5 bases). Per germline, CDR1 MNHEY and CDR2 SVGEGT. Between the trimmed V and J ends, which lost 8 bases and 1 base, there was a span of 6 bases. This CDR3 spans 12 amino acids. CDR3 DNA: TGTGCCAGCGGGACGAGCAATCAGCCCCAGCATTTT. This codes for CASGTSNQPQHF.

The rearrangement links TRBV5-6 to TRBJ2-3, with D perhaps matching TRBD1 (6 bases). CDR1 SGHDT and CDR2 YYEEEE come from the germline V gene. Trimming took off 2 bases at V and 2 bases at J, with 15 bases between the two ends. The CDR3 is 16 amino acids. DNA for the CDR3: TGTGCCAGCAGCTTAGGCCGGGACACCTTCACAGATACGCAGTATTTT. Translation: CASSLGRDTFTDTQYF.

The rearrangement uses TRBV6-2 or TRBV6-3 and TRBJ2-4; no firm D call. The CDR3 has 13 amino acids. The V gene's germline CDR1 is MNHEY and CDR2 SVGEGT. V lost 8 bases to trimming and J lost 0 bases, with 8 bases between them. The CDR3 region is CASGPAAKNIQYF. The CDR3 region has the DNA TGTGCCAGCGGCCCCGCAGCCAAAAACATTCAGTACTTC.

This chain connects TRBV5-6 to TRBJ2-7, with D tentatively TRBD1 or TRBD2 (5 bases each). Germline V gene data show CDR1 as SGHDT and CDR2 as YYEEEE. V was pared by 5 bases and J by 7 bases, with 16 bases between. The CDR3 is 13 residues long. CDR3 coding DNA: TGTGCCAGCAGAAAGACAGCCACGGGGGAGCAGTACTTC. This encodes CASRKTATGEQYF.

V and J are TRBV2 and TRBJ2-3, with 11 bases that match TRBD2. The germline V gene has CDR1 SNHLY and CDR2 FYNNEI. V shed 5 bases and J 4 bases; nucleotides not matched to a gene: 5. The CDR3 has 15 amino acids. CDR3 sequence (DNA): TGTGCCAGCAGTCTTAGCGGGGGGGGAGCAGATACGCAGTATTTT. It translates to CASSLSGGGADTQYF.

The chain uses TRBV7-9 and TRBJ1-5, with D possibly TRBD1 on 5 matching bases. The CDR3 has 13 residues. Trimming left V 5 bases short and J 5 bases short, with 10 bases between. The V gene's germline CDR1 is SEHNR and CDR2 FQNEAQ (reference sequence). Here the CDR3 DNA reads TGTGCCAGCAGCACTACAGGAGATCAGCCCCAGCATTTT. Amino acid sequence: CASSTTGDQPQHF.

The chain carries TRBV5-1 and TRBJ2-1; D is perhaps TRBD1 (6 bases). Trimming removed 4 bases at V and 6 bases at J, with 17 bases between. CDR1 is SGHRS, CDR2 YFSETQ, per germline. The CDR3 is made up of 15 amino acids. The CDR3 protein is CASSLKQGRSNEQFF. Here the CDR3 DNA reads TGCGCCAGCAGCCTAAAACAGGGCCGCTCCAATGAGCAGTTCTTC.

This rearrangement joins TRBV3-1 to TRBJ2-1, with 12 bases identical to TRBD2. This CDR3 spans 14 amino acids. J gave up 5 bases and V 11 bases, and 7 bases lay outside the gene matches. The V gene's germline CDR1 is LGHDT and CDR2 YNNKEL (reference sequence). CDR3 bases: TGTGCCGGCCCGGGACTAGCGGGTGACAATGAGCAGTTCTTC. Amino acid sequence: CAGPGLAGDNEQFF.

J is TRBJ2-7 and V is TRBV19; TRBD1 matches at 9 bases. After removal of 0 bases from V and 6 bases from J, the junction contained 6 bases not matched to a gene. The germline CDR1 and CDR2 sequences are LNHDA and SQIVND (reference sequence). This CDR3 has 15 amino acids. Here the CDR3 reads CASSIEPGQGSEQYF. As DNA, the CDR3 is TGTGCCAGTAGTATAGAGCCGGGACAGGGCTCCGAGCAGTACTTC.

This rearrangement joins TRBV4-3 to TRBJ1-2; the D gene is possibly TRBD1 (5 bases). V was clipped by 0 bases and J by 7 bases, with 15 bases between them. The CDR3 loop spans 15 amino acids. Germline loops: CDR1 LGHNA, CDR2 YSLEER. The CDR3 region is CASSQDWVGAAGYTF. The CDR3, as DNA: TGCGCCAGCAGCCAAGACTGGGTTGGGGCGGCTGGCTACACCTTC.

This clonotype was counted between two and nine times. This may arise from a read error, as a much more abundant clone is one base away. J is TRBJ2-5 and V is TRBV28; no clear D. The CDR3 sequence is 13 residues long. The germline CDR1 and CDR2 sequences are MDHEN and SYDVKM. V was trimmed by 4 bases and J by 2 bases, leaving 8 bases between them. CDR3: CASSYQDQETQYF. In DNA, the CDR3 is TGTGCCAGCAGTTATCAGGATCAAGAGACCCAGTACTTC.

The rearrangement links TRBV16 to TRBJ1-5; TRBD1 is a possible D gene (6 bases). Per the germline V gene, CDR1 is KGHSY and CDR2 is FQNENV. V lost 8 bases to trimming and J lost 5 bases, with 16 bases between them. The CDR3 spans 14 residues. This chain's CDR3 is CASRPGAADQPQHF. The CDR3 nucleotides are TGTGCCAGCCGGCCAGGGGCTGCTGATCAGCCCCAGCATTTT. Full variable domain (outside the CDR3, taken from reference TRBV16 and TRBJ1-5): GEEVAQTPKHLVRGEGQKAKLYCAPIKGHSYVFWYQQVLKNEFKFLISFQNENVFDETGMPKERFSAKCLPNSPCSLEIQATKLEDSAVYFCASRPGAADQPQHFGDGTRLSIL.

This clonotype was observed many times. The V gene is TRBV6-6, the J gene TRBJ2-2; D is possibly TRBD1 or TRBD2 (5 bases each). Trimming pared 5 bases from V and 0 bases from J, leaving 7 bases between. The CDR3 extends over 14 amino acids. CDR1 is MNHNY and CDR2 is SVGAGI in the germline V gene (reference sequence). As DNA, the CDR3 is TGTGCCAGCAGTGGGACGGCGAACACCGGGGAGCTGTTTTTT. It codes for CASSGTANTGELFF.

Worth noting for this clonotype: Since a much larger clone is just one base distant, this may be a read error. The J gene is TRBJ1-2, the V gene TRBV6-6; possible D gene TRBD1, 5 bases. Germline CDR1 MNHNY, CDR2 SVGAGI (reference sequence). The CDR3 consists of 15 residues. This CDR3 reads CTSSYSGGTNYGYTF. The CDR3 region has the DNA TGTACCAGCAGTTATAGTGGGGGAACGAACTATGGCTACACCTTC.

The J gene is TRBJ2-5, the V gene TRBV4-3; TRBD2 agrees at 15 bases. CDR1 and CDR2 (germline): LGHNA, YSLEER. Trimming removed 0 bases from V and 4 bases from J; junction bases left unmatched: 3. The CDR3 length is 17 residues. The CDR3 DNA reads TGCGCCAGCAGCCAAGAAGGGACTAGCGGGGGGCGAGAGACCCAGTACTTC. Residues: CASSQEGTSGGRETQYF.

The V call is TRBV7-2, the J call TRBJ2-1; perhaps TRBD1 as D (6 bases). Germline V CDR1 and CDR2: SGHTA, FQGNSA. V was shortened by 5 bases and J by 3 bases, with 14 bases between the two germline ends. CDR3 length equals 15 residues. Here the CDR3 reads CASSTVPQGYNEQFF. CDR3 nucleotide sequence: TGTGCCAGCAGCACGGTCCCACAGGGCTACAATGAGCAGTTCTTC.

This chain joins TRBV2 and TRBJ2-1; 9 bases line up with TRBD2. Germline-derived CDR1 and CDR2 are SNHLY and FYNNEI. The V gene end was trimmed by 1 base and the J gene end by 9 bases; junction bases not matched to a gene: 13. The CDR3 sequence is 17 residues long. CDR3 coding DNA: TGTGCCAGCAGTGAAGGGATCGGCGGGGGGGCCCAACGTGAGCAGTTCTTC. Translating it yields CASSEGIGGGAQREQFF.

The V call is TRBV7-2, the J call TRBJ1-2, with TRBD1 identical over 9 bases. The CDR3 runs 16 residues. V lost 1 base and J lost 7; bases outside the gene matches: 10. Germline V gene sequence: CDR1 SGHTA, CDR2 FQGNSA. The CDR3 loop reads CASSLVAGTGYSGYTF. CDR3 DNA: TGTGCCAGCAGCTTAGTGGCCGGGACAGGGTACTCTGGCTACACCTTC.

This chain joins TRBV5-8 and TRBJ2-3, with D tentatively TRBD1 (6 bases). Looked up from germline, CDR1 is SGHTS and CDR2 is YDEGEE. The CDR3 is made up of 16 amino acids. V dropped 3 bases and J dropped 3 bases, with 17 bases sitting between them. CDR3 in amino acids: CASSSERGSGTDTQYF. As DNA, the CDR3 is TGTGCCAGCAGCTCCGAGAGGGGGTCGGGGACAGATACGCAGTATTTT.

This clonotype was seen only once. The J gene is TRBJ2-1, the V gene TRBV4-3; D is undetermined. V gave up 1 base and J gave up 3 bases, with 7 bases separating them. CDR3 length equals 14 residues. Germline V gene sequence: CDR1 LGHNA, CDR2 YSLEER. Here the CDR3 DNA reads TGCGCCAGCAGCCAAGGCGCCTACTACAATGAGCAGTTCTTC. This encodes CASSQGAYYNEQFF.

In regard to this clonotype: A much larger clonotype is one base distant, so this may be a read error. The chain uses TRBV6-6 and TRBJ1-4, with 9 bases matching TRBD1. Germline V gene sequence: CDR1 MNHNY, CDR2 SVGAGI (reference sequence). This CDR3 is 15 amino acids long. J was trimmed by 8 bases and V by 6 bases; bases with no gene match: 10. The CDR3 DNA sequence: TGTGCCAGCAGCAGCCTCGGGACAGGGTTGGAAAAACTGTTTTTT. Its protein is CASSSLGTGLEKLFF.

The chain combines TRBV14 with TRBJ2-1; TRBD2 matches 12 bases. The V gene's germline CDR1 is SGHDN and CDR2 FVKESK. V lost 0 bases, J lost 0 bases, and 12 bases stayed unmatched. CDR3 length equals 21 residues. CDR3 DNA sequence: TGTGCCAGCAGCCAAGATCCAGGGACTAGCGGGTACGATAGCTCCTACAATGAGCAGTTCTTC. Its protein product is CASSQDPGTSGYDSSYNEQFF.